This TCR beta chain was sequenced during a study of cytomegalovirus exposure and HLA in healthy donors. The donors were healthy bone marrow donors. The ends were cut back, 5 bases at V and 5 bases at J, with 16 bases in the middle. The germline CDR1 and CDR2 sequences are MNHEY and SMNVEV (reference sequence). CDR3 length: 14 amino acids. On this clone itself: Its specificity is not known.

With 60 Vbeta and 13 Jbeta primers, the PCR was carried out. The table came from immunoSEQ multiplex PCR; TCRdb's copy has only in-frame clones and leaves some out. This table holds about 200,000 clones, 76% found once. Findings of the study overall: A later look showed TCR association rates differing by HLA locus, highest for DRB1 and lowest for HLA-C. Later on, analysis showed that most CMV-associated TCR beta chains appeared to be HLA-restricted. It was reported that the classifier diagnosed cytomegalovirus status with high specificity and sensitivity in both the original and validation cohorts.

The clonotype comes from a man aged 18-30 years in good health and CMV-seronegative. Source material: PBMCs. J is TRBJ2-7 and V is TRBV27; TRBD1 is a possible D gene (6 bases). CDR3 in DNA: TGTGCCAGCAGTACACAGGGAAGGCGGAACGAGCAGTACTTC. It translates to CASSTQGRRNEQYF.